The T cell receptor beta chain under discussion was sequenced for a study of breast tumors, draining lymph nodes, adjacent tissues listed by TCRdb under 2016. In the study overall: Breast cancer patients provided tumor, adjacent nontumor tissue and axillary lymph nodes, and the study compared the TCR beta repertoires across these three sources. In human breast cancer, the study set out to evaluate how tumor, surrounding tissue and draining lymph node repertoires relate to one another and whether T cells may move between these sites. Results the study describes overall, beyond this receptor: The conclusion that tumor T cells originate in lymph nodes was presented as consistent with a hypothesis rather than as directly demonstrated. The data were considered consistent with the idea that most tumor T cells come from the lymph node and then expand in tumor tissue. T-cell repertoire diversity in tumors was found to be lower than in lymph nodes but higher than in nontumor tissue, and preferential V and J gene usage was observed. The similarity between tumor and nontumor tissue repertoires was significantly greater in luminal-like breast cancer than in basal-like breast cancer.

Lymph node samples came from the axillary draining lymph nodes of breast cancer patients. The sample was run on an Illumina HiSeq 2000. Multiplex PCR amplification was used to build the TCR beta chain libraries. High-throughput sequencing was used to analyze the amplified TCR beta chain products. The public reads were quality trimmed at Q25 with fastp and then assembled into clones with MiXCR by TCRdb, keeping productive beta chains. Rows with a matching CDR3 protein are joined into one entry that keeps the most common DNA and genes. Here the sample has about 170,000 distinct CDR3 sequences; roughly 35% occur a single time. The ten largest clones take up roughly 3.8% of the sample. This clonotype was seen at least ten times. Its recognized antigen is unknown. No per-base quality is available; no much larger clone lies one base away. According to the germline V gene (reference sequence), CDR1 reads GTSNPN and CDR2 reads SVGIG. Trimming takes 2 bases from V and 1 base from J, and the germline ends sit 14 bases apart. CDR3 length: 16 amino acids, cysteine to phenylalanine. This entry keeps only the CDR3 DNA: 48 bases, framed from base 1.

What was sequenced was axillary lymph node tissue. Recombination joined TRBV30 with TRBJ2-2, with a tentative D gene TRBD1 over 5 matching bases. This clonotype was obtained from a female donor with breast cancer. Some clones in this sample may be carry-over from other donors' samples. The base sequence is TGTGCCTGGAGTCCCAGGGCAAGAGGGAACACCGGGGAGCTGTTTTTT. Its translation reads: CAWSPRARGNTGELFF.